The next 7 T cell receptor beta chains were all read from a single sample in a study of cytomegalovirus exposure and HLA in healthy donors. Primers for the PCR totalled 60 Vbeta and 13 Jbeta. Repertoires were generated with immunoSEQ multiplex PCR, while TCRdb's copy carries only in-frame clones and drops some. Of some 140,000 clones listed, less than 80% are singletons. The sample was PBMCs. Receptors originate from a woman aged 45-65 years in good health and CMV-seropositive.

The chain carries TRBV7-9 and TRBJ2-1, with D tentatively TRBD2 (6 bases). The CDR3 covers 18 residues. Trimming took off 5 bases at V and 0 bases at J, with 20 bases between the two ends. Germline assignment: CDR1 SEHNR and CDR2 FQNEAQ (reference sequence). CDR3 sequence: CASSLPFRLVSSYNEQFF. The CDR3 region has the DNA TGTGCCAGCAGCCTACCCTTTAGACTAGTTTCCTCCTACAATGAGCAGTTCTTC.

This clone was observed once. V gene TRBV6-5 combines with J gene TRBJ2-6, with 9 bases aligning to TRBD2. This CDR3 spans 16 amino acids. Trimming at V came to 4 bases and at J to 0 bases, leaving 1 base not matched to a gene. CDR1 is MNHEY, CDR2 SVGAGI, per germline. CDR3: CASSLTSGSGANVLTF. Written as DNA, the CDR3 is TGTGCCAGCAGTTTGACTAGCGGCTCTGGGGCCAACGTCCTGACTTTC.

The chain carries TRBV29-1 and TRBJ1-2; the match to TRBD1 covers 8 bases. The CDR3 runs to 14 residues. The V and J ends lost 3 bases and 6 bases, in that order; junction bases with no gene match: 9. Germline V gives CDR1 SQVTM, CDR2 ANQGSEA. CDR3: CSVDLDRVTNGYTF. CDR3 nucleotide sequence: TGCAGCGTTGATCTGGACAGGGTAACGAATGGCTACACCTTC.

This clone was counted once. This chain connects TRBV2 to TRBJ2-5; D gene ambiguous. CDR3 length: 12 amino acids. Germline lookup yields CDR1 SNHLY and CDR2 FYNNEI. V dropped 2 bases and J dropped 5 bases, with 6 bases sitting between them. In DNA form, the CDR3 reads TGTGCCAGCAGTGAACTCGGGGAGACCCAGTACTTC. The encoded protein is CASSELGETQYF. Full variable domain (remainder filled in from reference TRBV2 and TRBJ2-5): EPEVTQTPSHQVTQMGQEVILRCVPISNHLYFYWYRQILGQKVEFLVSFYNNEISEKSEIFDDQFSVERPDGSNFTLKIRSTKLEDSAMYFCASSELGETQYFGPGTRLLVL.

The CDR3 protein is CASSQTQGLDTEAFF. DNA of the CDR3: TGTGCCAGCAGTCAGACACAGGGTCTGGATACTGAAGCTTTCTTT. This chain joins TRBV6-5 and TRBJ1-1; tentative D call: TRBD1 (6 bases). CDR1 is MNHEY, CDR2 SVGAGI, per germline. This CDR3 region has 15 residues. Trimming left V 5 bases short and J 5 bases short, with 18 bases between.

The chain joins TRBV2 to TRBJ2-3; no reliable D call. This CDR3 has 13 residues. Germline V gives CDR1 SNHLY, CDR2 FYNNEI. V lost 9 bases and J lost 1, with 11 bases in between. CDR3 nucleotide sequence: TGTGCCAGTACGAACATCGGCACAGATACGCAGTATTTT. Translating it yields CASTNIGTDTQYF.

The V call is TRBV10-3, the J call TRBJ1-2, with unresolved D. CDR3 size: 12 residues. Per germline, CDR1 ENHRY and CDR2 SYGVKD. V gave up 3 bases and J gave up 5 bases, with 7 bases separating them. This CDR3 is CAISERSYGYTF. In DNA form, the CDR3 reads TGTGCCATCAGTGAACGGTCGTATGGCTACACCTTC.